Below, one TCR beta chain is given with its context. Its antigen remains unknown. This sample is part of a study of T cell responses to AZD1222 COVID-19 vaccine. Study-level points and caveats: Breadth and depth of Spike-specific TCRs rose after two AZD1222 doses. Within unmutated variant regions lay the reported targets of nearly half of spike-specific TCRs. The repertoires were collected only after the peak T cell response.

J was trimmed by 5 bases and V by 6 bases; bases with no gene match: 2. This CDR3 region has 13 residues. CDR1 and CDR2 (germline): MDHEN, SYDVKM. The data were produced by immunoSEQ multiplex PCR, yet TCRdb's version contains in-frame clones alone and is incomplete. The sample has 95,000 to 100,000 clones; roughly 90% are singletons. This rearrangement joins TRBV28 to TRBJ2-1, with TRBD1 identical over 9 bases. The sample here was peripheral blood, taken on day 0 of AZD1222 vaccination. The clonotype comes from an adult in good health. The DNA for the CDR3 is TGTGCCAGCAGAGACAGGGGGGACAATGAGCAGTTCTTC. This encodes CASRDRGDNEQFF. Complete variable domain (other parts from reference TRBV28 and TRBJ2-1): DVKVTQSSRYLVKRTGEKVFLECVQDMDHENMFWYRQDPGLGLRLIYFSYDVKMKEKGDIPEGYSVSREKKERFSLILESASTNQTSMYLCASRDRGDNEQFFGPGTRLTVL.